This T cell receptor beta chain was sequenced in a study of T cells in Graves' hyperthyroidism and ophthalmopathy (dated by TCRdb to the late 2010s). For the wider study: Peripheral blood was collected at initial diagnosis, before any treatment. The roughly 100 discovery patients were randomly divided into training and test sets at a 7:3 ratio. In addition, the study compared T-cell repertoires in thyroid tissue and in blood from about 6 Graves' hyperthyroidism patients. After sampling, hyperthyroidism patients received methimazole starting at 30 mg daily, and ophthalmopathy patients received high-dose intravenous methylprednisolone. To identify TCR V-J signatures that set the groups apart, the researchers used a discovery cohort of about a hundred patients, made up of approximately 43 with Graves' ophthalmopathy and 55 to 65 with stable Graves' hyperthyroidism. According to the paper, TCR Vbeta CDR3 sequencing was carried out on about 140 peripheral blood samples, which came from 40 to 45 ophthalmopathy, approximately 72 hyperthyroidism and 17 progressor patients. Whether ophthalmopathy could be predicted prospectively was tested in an independent validation cohort made up of fewer than 20 hyperthyroidism patients plus 17 patients who later progressed to ophthalmopathy.

CDR3 length: 12 amino acids, cysteine to phenylalanine. The DNA shown is the 36-base CDR3, in frame from base 1. The germline V gene encodes CDR1 SGHRS and CDR2 YFSETQ. Trimming takes 0 bases from V and 5 bases from J, and the germline ends sit 5 bases apart. This clonotype has ten or more counts. Its antigen is still unknown. No base qualities exist here, and no much larger clone lies one base off it. Moderately to severely active disease, a Clinical Activity Score of at least 3, a NOSPECS grade of at least 4, and a duration under 3 months were present in ophthalmopathy patients. Patients with uncontrolled infections, other autoimmune diseases, pregnancy or lactation were excluded. Diagnoses relied on clinical symptoms, serum thyroxine and TRAb, thyroid ultrasound and orbital computed tomography. PBMCs were separated from approximately 9.9 ml of fresh peripheral blood using Ficoll-Paque density gradient centrifugation. Trizol reagent was used to extract total RNA, and RNA quality was then checked on an Agilent 2100 Bioanalyzer.

TCR beta CDR3 regions were amplified from RNA transcripts. A first-round RT-PCR of the TCR CDR3 used the HTBI primer set with the Qiagen OneStep RT-PCR kit. Libraries were constructed in a second round of multiplex PCR, after which size selection and purification were carried out. Sequencing of the libraries was done on an Illumina HiSeq2000 using paired-end 100 bp reads. The published analysis was carried out like this. SOAPnuke was used to process the raw data, removing reads that contained adapters or uncalled bases, had a mean Phred below 15, or lacked an exact match to the constant primer or identifier. COPE v1.2.5 was used to merge the high-quality paired reads, and each unique nucleotide sequence was defined as a clonotype. MiTCR v1.1 was used to align the clonotypes against IMGT TRBV, TRBD and TRBJ reference segments. The analysis included only V-J combinations with a frequency above 0.0001, which together covered approximately 99% of the repertoires. The TCS score was defined as the ratio of F50 (clonal expansion) to E x V (chaos), calculated using BLOSUM62-based TCRdist between CDR3 peptides within each V-J. Welch's t-statistics and random forest reduced 500 to 550 V-J features to 10 to 15, which were used in a naive Bayes classifier (R e1071). TCRdb's own reprocessing of the public reads used fastp at Q25 and MiXCR and kept productive beta chains. Identical CDR3 proteins give one entry, which carries the most common genes and DNA. The V and J calls were determined by TCRdb, not by the authors. The sample yields 450,000 to 550,000 distinct CDR3 sequences; around a quarter were counted once. In total, the top ten clones hold roughly 12% of the sample.

What the authors observed across the whole study: A model built on a 13 V-J signature distinguished ophthalmopathy from stable hyperthyroidism, reaching roughly 88% sensitivity and about 81% specificity in cross-validation and 80%/75% in testing. In validation, progression to ophthalmopathy was predicted by the model with approximately 67% sensitivity and nearly 75% specificity, a median of about 6.8 months before onset. Sample size was not statistically predetermined, and blinding of investigators to group allocation was not performed. Blood samples also contained most of the expanded thyroid clonotypes (frequency above 0.001), which suggests that blood repertoires may reflect thyroid immune responses.

The sequence derives from a woman under 40 with Graves' ophthalmopathy. The sample taken for sequencing was blood. In this chain, TRBV5-1 is recombined with TRBJ2-5; the D gene remains uncertain. The CDR3 has the sequence CASSLDFETQYF. The DNA sequence follows: TGCGCCAGCAGCTTGGATTTCGAGACCCAGTACTTC. Supplemented by the reference TRBV5-1 and TRBJ2-5 proteins around the CDR3, the complete variable domain is KAGVTQTPRYLIKTRGQQVTLSCSPISGHRSVSWYQQTPGQGLQFLFEYFSETQRNKGNFPGRFSGRQFSNSRSEMNVSTLELGDSALYLCASSLDFETQYFGPGTRLLVL.